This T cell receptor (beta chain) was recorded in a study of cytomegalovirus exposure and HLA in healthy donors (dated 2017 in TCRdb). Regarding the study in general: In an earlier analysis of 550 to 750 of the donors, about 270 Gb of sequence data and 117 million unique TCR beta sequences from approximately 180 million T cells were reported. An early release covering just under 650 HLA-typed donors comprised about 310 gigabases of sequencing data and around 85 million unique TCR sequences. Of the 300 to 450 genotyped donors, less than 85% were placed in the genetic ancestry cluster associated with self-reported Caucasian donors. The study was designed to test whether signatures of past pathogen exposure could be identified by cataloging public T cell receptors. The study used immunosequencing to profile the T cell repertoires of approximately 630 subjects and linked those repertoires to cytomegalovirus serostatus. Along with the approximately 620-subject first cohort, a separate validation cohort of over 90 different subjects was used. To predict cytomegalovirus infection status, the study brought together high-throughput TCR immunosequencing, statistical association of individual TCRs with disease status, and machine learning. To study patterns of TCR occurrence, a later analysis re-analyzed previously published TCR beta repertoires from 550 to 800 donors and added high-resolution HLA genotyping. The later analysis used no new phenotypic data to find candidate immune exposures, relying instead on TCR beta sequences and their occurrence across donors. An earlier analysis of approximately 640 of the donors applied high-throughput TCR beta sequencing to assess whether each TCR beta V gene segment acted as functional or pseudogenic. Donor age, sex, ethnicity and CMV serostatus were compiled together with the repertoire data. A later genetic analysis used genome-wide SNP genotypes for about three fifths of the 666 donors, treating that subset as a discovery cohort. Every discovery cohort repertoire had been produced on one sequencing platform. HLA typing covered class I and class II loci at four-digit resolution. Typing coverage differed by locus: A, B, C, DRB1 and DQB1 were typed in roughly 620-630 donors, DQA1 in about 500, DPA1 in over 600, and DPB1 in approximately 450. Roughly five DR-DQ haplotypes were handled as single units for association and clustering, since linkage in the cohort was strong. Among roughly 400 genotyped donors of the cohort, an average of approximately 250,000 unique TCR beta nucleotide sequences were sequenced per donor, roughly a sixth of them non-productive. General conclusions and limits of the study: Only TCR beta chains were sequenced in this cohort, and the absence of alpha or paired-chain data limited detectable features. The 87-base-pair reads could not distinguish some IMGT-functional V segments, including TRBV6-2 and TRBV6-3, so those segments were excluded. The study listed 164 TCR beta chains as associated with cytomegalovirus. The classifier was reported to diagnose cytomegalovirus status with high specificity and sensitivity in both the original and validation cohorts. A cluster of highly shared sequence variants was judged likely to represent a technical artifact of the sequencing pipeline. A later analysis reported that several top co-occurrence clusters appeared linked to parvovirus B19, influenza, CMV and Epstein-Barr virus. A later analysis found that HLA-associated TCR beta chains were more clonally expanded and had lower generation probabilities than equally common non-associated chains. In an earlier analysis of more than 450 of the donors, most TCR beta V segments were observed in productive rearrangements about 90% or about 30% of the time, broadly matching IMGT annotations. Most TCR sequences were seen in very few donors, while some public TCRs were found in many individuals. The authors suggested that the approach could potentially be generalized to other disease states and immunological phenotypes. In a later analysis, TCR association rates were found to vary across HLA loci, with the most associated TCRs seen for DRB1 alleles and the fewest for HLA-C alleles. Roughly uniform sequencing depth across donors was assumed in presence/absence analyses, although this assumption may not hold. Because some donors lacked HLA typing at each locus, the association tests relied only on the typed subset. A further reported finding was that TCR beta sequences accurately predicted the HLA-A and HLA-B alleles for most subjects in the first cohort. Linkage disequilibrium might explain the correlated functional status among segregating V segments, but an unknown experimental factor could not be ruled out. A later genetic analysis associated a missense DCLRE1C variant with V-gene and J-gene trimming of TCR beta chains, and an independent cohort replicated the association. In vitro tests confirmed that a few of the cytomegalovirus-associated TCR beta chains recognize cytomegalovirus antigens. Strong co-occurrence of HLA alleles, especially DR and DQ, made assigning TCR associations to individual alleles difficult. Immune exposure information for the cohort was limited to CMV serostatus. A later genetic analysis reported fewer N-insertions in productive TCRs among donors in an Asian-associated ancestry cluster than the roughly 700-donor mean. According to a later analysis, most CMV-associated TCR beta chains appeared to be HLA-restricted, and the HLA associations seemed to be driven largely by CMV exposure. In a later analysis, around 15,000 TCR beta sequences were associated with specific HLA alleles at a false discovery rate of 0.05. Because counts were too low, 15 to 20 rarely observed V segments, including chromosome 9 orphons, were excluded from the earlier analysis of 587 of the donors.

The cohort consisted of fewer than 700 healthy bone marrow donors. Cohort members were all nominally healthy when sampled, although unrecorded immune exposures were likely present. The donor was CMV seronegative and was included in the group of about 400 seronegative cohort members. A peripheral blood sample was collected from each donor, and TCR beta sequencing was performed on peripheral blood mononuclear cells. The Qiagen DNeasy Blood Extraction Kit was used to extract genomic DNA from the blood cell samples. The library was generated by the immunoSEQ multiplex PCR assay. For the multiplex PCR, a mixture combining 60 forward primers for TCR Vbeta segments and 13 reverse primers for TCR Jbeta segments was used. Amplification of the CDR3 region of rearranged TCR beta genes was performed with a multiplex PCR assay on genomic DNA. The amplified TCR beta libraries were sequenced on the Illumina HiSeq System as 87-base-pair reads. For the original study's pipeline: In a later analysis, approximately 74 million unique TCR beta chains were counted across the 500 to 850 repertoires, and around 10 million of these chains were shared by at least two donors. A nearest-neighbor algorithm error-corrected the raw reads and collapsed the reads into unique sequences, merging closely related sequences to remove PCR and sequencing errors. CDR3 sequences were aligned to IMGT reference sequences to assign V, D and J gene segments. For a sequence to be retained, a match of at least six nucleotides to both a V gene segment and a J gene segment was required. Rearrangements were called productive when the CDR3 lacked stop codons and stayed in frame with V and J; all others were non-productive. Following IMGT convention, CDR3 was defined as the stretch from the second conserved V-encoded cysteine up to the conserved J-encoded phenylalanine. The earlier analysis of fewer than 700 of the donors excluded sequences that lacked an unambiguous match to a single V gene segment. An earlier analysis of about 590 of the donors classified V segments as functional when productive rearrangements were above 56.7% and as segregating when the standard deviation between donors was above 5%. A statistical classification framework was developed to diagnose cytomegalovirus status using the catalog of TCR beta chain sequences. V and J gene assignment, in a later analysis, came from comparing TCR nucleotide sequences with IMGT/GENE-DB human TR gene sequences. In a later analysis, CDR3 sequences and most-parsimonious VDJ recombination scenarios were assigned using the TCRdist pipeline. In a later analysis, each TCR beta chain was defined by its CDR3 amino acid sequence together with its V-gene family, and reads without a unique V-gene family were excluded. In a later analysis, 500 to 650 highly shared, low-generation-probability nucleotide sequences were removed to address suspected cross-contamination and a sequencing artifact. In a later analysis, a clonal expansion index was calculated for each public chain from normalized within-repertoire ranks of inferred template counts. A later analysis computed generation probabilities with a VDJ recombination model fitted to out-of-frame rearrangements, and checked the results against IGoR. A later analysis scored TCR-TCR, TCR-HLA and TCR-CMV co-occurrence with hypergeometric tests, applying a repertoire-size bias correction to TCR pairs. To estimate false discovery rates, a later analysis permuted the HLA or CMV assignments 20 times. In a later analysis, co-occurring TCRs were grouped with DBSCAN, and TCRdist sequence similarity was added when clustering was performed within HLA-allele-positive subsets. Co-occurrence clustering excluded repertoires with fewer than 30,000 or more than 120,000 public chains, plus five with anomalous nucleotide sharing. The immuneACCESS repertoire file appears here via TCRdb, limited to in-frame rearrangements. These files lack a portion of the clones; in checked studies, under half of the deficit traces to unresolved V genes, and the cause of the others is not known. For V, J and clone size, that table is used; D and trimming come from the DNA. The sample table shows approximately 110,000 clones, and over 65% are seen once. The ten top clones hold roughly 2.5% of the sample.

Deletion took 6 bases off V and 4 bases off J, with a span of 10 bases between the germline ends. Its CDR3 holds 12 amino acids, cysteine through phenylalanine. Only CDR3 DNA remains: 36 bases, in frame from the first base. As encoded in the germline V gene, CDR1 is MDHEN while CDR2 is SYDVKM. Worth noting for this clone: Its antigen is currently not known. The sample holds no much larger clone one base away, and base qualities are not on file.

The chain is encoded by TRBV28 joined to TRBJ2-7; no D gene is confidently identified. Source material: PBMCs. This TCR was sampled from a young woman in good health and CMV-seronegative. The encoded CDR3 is CASSPARYEQYF. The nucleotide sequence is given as TGTGCCAGCAGCCCCGCGAGATACGAGCAGTACTTC.